The present T cell receptor (beta chain) was sequenced within a study of blood T cell repertoires in COVID-19. Turning to the study itself: PBMCs, B-cell-depleted T cells, or T cells were the source of the cDNA or gDNA that made up the material.

This clone occurred once. The CDR3 runs 13 residues. Germline loops: CDR1 LGHDT, CDR2 YNNKEL (reference sequence). With 5 bases removed from V and 3 bases from J, the gap between germline ends came to 10 bases. Original handling: Reference gene primer amplification gave nucleated cell count estimates. Assay used: immunoSEQ multiplex PCR; TCRdb lists only in-frame clones, some missing. V and J calls and clone size are given by that table; D and trimming were obtained from the DNA. The sample consists of about 160,000 clones, around four fifths of them appearing once. The rearrangement uses TRBV3-1 (or the pseudogene TRBV3-2) and TRBJ1-1; D remains ambiguous. The source of this sequence is a man between 65 and 85 years old with acute or convalescent COVID-19. Material: peripheral blood. The CDR3 loop reads CASSSIADTEAFF. The CDR3 nucleotides are TGTGCCAGCAGCTCGATAGCGGACACTGAAGCTTTCTTT.